The text below deals with one T cell receptor (beta chain). These data come from a study of blood T cell repertoires in COVID-19. The germline V gene encodes CDR1 SGHDT and CDR2 YYEEEE. V shed 3 bases, J shed 2 bases, and the junction held 10 bases outside the gene matches. The CDR3 runs to 16 residues. Sequenced by immunoSEQ multiplex PCR; TCRdb stores in-frame clones only, minus some. The sample carries some 130,000 clones, around 89% recorded once. Sequenced material: peripheral blood. The V gene is TRBV5-6, the J gene TRBJ2-5, with 7 positions matching TRBD1. This TCR derives from a man in his fifties or sixties with COVID-19, enrolled during active disease. The CDR3 region is CASSWMTGSGQETQYF. The DNA of the CDR3 is TGTGCCAGCAGCTGGATGACAGGGTCGGGGCAAGAGACCCAGTACTTC.